This T cell receptor (beta chain) is from a study of sequential checkpoint blockade in melanoma. About the study: Patients were randomized 1:1 to nivolumab-then-ipilimumab or ipilimumab-then-nivolumab first-line. DNA from 91 pretreatment tumor samples underwent TCRβ immunosequencing.

The treatment: randomized to nivolumab then ipilimumab (arm A) or the reverse (arm B). The method was immunoSEQ multiplex PCR; TCRdb's version includes in-frame clones alone and lacks a portion of them. This table has roughly 18,000 clones, roughly 28% appearing once. Remarks on this clone: Its antigen is not identified.

Germline V gene lookup returns CDR1 SGHNT and CDR2 YENEEA. The CDR3 sequence is 14 residues long. Unmatched junction bases numbered 6, after V lost 5 bases and J lost 6 bases. Study-wide results and caveats: Pretreatment TIL clonality tracked with response in the nivolumab-first arm. PD-L1 staining and CD8+ counts, not mutational load, tracked tumor T-cell clonality.

The clonotype originates from a human donor with melanoma. The starting material was tumor tissue (inferred from file names), obtained from a patient given nivolumab and ipilimumab in sequence. The genes are TRBV11-3 and TRBJ2-1, with TRBD1 matching over 8 bases. The CDR3 DNA is TGTGCCAGCAGCCGGACAGGGTGGGGCAATGAGCAGTTCTTC. It specifies CASSRTGWGNEQFF.